The sequence of this TCR beta chain was determined in a study of T cells in Graves' hyperthyroidism and ophthalmopathy. Study-wide context: The blood sample was taken at first diagnosis, before treatment began. Study-wide findings and caveats: Most clonotypes expanded in the thyroid (above 0.001) were also present in blood.

Amplification of TCR beta CDR3 regions was performed using RNA transcripts as template. During a first-round RT-PCR of the TCR CDR3, the HTBI primer set was used. TCRdb re-called the multiplex PCR reads through MiXCR, storing one row per CDR3 protein. The data hold 400,000 to 500,000 distinct CDR3 sequences, with about 15% observed a single time. This clonotype was counted many times. Its antigen is still unknown. This CDR3 is built from 15 residues. The germline gives CDR1 SNHLY, CDR2 FYNNEI. J was trimmed by 4 bases and V by 9 bases; bases with no gene match: 6. Clinicians diagnosed patients from clinical symptoms, serum thyroxine and TRAb, thyroid ultrasound and orbital computed tomography.

Sequenced sample: blood. The sequence was collected from a man in his late teens or twenties with Graves' ophthalmopathy. The chain joins TRBV2 to TRBJ2-3, with 14 positions matching TRBD2. The CDR3: CASGGLAGVPDTQYF. CDR3 DNA sequence: TGTGCCAGTGGGGGACTAGCGGGGGTCCCAGATACGCAGTATTTT. Complete variable domain (other parts from reference TRBV2 and TRBJ2-3): EPEVTQTPSHQVTQMGQEVILRCVPISNHLYFYWYRQILGQKVEFLVSFYNNEISEKSEIFDDQFSVERPDGSNFTLKIRSTKLEDSAMYFCASGGLAGVPDTQYFGPGTRLTVL.